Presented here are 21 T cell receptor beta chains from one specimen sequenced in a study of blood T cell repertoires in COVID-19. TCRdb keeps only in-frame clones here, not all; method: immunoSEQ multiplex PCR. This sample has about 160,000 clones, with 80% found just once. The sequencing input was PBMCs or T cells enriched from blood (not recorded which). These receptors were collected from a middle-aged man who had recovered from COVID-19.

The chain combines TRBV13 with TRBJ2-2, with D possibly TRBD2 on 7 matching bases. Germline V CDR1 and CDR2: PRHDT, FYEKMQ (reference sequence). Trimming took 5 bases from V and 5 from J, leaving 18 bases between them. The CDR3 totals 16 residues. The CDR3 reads CASSHRGGAWTGELFF. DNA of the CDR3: TGTGCCAGCAGCCACCGTGGGGGGGCCTGGACCGGGGAGCTGTTTTTT.

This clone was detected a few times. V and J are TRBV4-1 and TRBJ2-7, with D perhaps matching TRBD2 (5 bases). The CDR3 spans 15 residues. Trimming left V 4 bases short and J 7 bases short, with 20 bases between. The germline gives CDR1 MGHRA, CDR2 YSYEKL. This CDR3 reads CASSRNPSPTGEQYF. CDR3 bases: TGCGCCAGCAGCCGAAACCCCTCGCCCACGGGAGAGCAGTACTTC.

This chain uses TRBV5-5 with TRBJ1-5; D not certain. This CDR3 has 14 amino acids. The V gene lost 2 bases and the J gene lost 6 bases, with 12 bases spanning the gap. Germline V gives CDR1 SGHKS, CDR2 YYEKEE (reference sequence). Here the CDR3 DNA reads TGTGCCAGCAGCTTCAGTTTGCTCCTTCAGCCCCAGCATTTT. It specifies CASSFSLLLQPQHF.

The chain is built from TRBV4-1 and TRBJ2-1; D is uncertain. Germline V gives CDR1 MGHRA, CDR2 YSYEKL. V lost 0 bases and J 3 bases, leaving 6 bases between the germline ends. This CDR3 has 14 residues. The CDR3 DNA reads TGCGCCAGCAGCCAAGAAAGAGACTACAATGAGCAGTTCTTC. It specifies CASSQERDYNEQFF.

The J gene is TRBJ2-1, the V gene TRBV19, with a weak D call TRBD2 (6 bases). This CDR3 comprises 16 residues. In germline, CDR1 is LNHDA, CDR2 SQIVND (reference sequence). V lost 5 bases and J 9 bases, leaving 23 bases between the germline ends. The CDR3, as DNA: TGTGCCAGTAGTCCTATCGGGGGTGGGTTTGTAGGTGAGCAGTTCTTC. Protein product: CASSPIGGGFVGEQFF. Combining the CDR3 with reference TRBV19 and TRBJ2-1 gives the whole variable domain DGGITQSPKYLFRKEGQNVTLSCEQNLNHDAMYWYRQDPGQGLRLIYYSQIVNDFQKGDIAEGYSVSREKKESFPLTVTSAQKNPTAFYLCASSPIGGGFVGEQFFGPGTRLTVL.

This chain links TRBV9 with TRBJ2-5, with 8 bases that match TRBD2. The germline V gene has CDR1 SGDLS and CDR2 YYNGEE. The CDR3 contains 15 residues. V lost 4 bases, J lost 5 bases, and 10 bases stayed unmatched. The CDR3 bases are TGTGCCAGCAGCACCCGGGGGGGCCGGTGGGAGACCCAGTACTTC. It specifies CASSTRGGRWETQYF.

The chain's CDR3 is CAVDRGQGYNEQFF. DNA for the CDR3: TGTGCCGTCGACAGGGGGCAAGGCTACAATGAGCAGTTCTTC. The V call is TRBV10-3, the J call TRBJ2-1, with TRBD1 matching over 10 bases. Trimming at V came to 11 bases and at J to 3 bases, leaving 7 bases not matched to a gene. CDR3 size: 14 residues. The germline CDR1 and CDR2 sequences are ENHRY and SYGVKD.

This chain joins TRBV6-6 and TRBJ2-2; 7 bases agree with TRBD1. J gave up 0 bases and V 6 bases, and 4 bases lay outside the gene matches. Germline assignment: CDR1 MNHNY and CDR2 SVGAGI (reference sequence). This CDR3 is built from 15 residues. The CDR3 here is CASSPGQANTGELFF. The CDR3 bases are TGTGCCAGCAGCCCCGGACAGGCGAACACCGGGGAGCTGTTTTTT.

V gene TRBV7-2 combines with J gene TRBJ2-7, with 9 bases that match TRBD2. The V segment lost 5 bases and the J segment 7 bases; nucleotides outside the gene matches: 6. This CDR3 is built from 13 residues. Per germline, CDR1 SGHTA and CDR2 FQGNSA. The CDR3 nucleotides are TGTGCCAGCAGCGCGGTAGCGGGGGTTGAGCAGTACTTC. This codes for CASSAVAGVEQYF. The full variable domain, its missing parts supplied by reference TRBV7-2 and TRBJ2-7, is GAGVSQSPSNKVTEKGKDVELRCDPISGHTALYWYRQSLGQGLEFLIYFQGNSAPDKSGLPSDRFSAERTGGSVSTLTIQRTQQEDSAVYLCASSAVAGVEQYFGPGTRLTVT.

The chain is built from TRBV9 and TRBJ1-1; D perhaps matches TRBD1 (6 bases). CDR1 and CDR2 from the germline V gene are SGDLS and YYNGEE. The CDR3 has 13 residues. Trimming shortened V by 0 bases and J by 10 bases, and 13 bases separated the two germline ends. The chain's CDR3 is CASSVAGGGGAFF. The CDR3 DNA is TGTGCCAGCAGCGTAGCGGGGGGCGGAGGAGCTTTCTTT.

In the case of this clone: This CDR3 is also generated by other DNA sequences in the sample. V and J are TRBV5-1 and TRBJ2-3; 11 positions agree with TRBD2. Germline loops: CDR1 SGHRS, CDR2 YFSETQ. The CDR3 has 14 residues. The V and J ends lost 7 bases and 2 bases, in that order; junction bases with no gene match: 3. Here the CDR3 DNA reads TGCGCCAGCCTTAGCGGGGGGGCCACAGATACGCAGTATTTT. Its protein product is CASLSGGATDTQYF.

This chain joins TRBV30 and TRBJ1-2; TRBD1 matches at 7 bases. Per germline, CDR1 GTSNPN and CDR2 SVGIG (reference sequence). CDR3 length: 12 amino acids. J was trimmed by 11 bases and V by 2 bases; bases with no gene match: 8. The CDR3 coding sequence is TGTGCCTGGAGTCCGCGGACAGGCGATTACACCTTC. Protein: CAWSPRTGDYTF.

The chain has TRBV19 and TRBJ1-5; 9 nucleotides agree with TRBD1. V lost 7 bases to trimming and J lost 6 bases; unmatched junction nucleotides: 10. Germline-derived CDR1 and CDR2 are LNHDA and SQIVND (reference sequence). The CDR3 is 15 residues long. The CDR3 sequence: CASILRTGDSQPQHF. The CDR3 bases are TGTGCCAGTATTTTGCGGACAGGGGATAGTCAGCCCCAGCATTTT.

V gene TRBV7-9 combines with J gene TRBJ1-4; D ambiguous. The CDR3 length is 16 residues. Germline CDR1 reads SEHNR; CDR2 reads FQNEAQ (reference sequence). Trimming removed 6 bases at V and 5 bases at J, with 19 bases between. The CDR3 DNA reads TGTGCCAGCAGGCCCCCTACGACCCGCGGGAATGAAAAACTGTTTTTT. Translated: CASRPPTTRGNEKLFF.

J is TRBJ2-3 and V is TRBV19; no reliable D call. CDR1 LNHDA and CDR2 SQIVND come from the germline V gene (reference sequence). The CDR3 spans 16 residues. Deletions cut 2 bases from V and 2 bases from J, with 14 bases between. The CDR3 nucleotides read TGTGCCAGTAGTATAAGGTGGGCCGGTCTCACAGATACGCAGTATTTT. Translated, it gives CASSIRWAGLTDTQYF.

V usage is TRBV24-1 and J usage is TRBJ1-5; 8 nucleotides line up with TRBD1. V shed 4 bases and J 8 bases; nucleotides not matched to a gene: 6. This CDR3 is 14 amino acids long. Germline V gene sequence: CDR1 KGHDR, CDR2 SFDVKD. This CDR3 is CATSESGGGEPQHF. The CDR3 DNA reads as TGTGCCACCAGTGAGTCAGGGGGCGGGGAGCCCCAGCATTTT.

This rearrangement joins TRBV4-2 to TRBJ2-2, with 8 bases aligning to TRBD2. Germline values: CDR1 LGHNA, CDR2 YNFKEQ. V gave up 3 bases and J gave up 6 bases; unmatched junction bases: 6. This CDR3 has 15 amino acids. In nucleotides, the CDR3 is TGTGCCAGCAGCCAGCCGGGGGGGGAGTCCGGGGAGCTGTTTTTT. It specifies CASSQPGGESGELFF.

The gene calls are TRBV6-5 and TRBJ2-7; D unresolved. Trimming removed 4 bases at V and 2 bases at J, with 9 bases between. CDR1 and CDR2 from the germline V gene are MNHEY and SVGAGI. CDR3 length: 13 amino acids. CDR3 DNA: TGTGCCAGCAGTTTGTCCAGGCCCTACGAGCAGTACGTC. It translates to CASSLSRPYEQYV.

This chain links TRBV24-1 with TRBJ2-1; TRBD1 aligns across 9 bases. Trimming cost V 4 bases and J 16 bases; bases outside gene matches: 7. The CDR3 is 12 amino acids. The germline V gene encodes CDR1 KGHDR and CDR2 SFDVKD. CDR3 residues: CATSDLDRGHFF. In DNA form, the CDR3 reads TGTGCCACCAGTGACCTGGACAGGGGACACTTCTTC.

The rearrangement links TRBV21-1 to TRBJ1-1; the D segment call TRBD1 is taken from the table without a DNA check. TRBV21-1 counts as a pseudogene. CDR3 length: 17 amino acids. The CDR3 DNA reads TGTGCCAGCAGCCCACACCGGGACAGGGAAGAGGGCACTGAAGCTTTCTTT. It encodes CASSPHRDREEGTEAFF.

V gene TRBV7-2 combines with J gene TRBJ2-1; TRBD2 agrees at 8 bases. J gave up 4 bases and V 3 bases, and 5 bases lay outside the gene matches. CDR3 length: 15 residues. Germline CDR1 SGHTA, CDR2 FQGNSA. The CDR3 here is CASSLGGGLYNEQFF. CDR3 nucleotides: TGTGCCAGCAGCTTGGGCGGGGGGCTGTACAATGAGCAGTTCTTC.